There are many counts of the clone carrying this T cell receptor beta chain. Its antigen is unknown. Each CDR3 protein is one row after TCRdb ran MiXCR on the 5' RACE reads. The data contain 620,000 or so distinct CDR3 sequences, about a sixth of them singletons. V shed 6 bases and J 7 bases; nucleotides not matched to a gene: 9. The CDR3 spans 15 residues. This entry is derived from a study of T cells after yellow fever vaccination. Whole-study context: Each low-cell-number fraction was prepared by means of SMART-Seq v4 Ultra Low Input. Study conclusions and caveats: FACS-sorted repertoires could harbor abundant contaminating bulk-population clonotypes. Weaker overall was a secondary response that nonetheless peaked faster, on day 5 versus 15.

This receptor was obtained from a man aged 18 to 30 who received the YFV17D yellow fever vaccine. Material: PBMCs, obtained around 5 days after the first yellow fever vaccination. The chain combines TRBV12-3 or TRBV12-4 with TRBJ2-3, with 11 bases fitting TRBD2. The CDR3 nucleotides read TGTGCCAGCAGACTTAGCGGGGGGGCCGCGTATACGCAGTATTTT. Translating gives CASRLSGGAAYTQYF.